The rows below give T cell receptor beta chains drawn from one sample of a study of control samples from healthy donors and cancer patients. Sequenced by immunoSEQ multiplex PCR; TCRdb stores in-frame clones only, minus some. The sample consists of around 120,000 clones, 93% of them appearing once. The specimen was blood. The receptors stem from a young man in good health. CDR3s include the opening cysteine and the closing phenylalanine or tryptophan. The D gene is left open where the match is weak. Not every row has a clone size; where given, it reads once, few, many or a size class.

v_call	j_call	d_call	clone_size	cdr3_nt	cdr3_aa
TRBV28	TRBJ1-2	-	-	TGTGCCAGCAGGAGAGGACCGGGCTACACCTTC	CASRRGPGYTF
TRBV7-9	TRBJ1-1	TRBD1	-	TGTGCCAGCAGCTTTCTCCGGGACAGGGCAACTTTCTTT	CASSFLRDRATFF
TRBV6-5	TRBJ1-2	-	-	TGTGCCAGCAGTTCCGAGTCTACTAACTATGGCTACACCTTC	CASSSESTNYGYTF
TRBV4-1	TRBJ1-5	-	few	TGCGCCAGCAGCCTCGGACCGTTTAGCAATCAGCCCCAGCATTTT	CASSLGPFSNQPQHF
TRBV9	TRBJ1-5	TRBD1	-	TGTGCCAGCAAAGCGGACAGGGATAGCAATCAGCCCCAGCATTTT	CASKADRDSNQPQHF
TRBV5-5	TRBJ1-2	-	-	TGTGCCAGCAGCTTGGGGGGGATCTTCCGGACCAACTATGGCTACACCTTC	CASSLGGIFRTNYGYTF
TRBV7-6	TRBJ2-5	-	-	TGTGCCAGCAGCTTAAGAGCGACCCAAGAGACCCAGTACTTC	CASSLRATQETQYF
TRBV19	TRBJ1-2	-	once	TGTGCCAGTAGTTATTTAATTCGAGACACGGGCAGTAACTATGGCTACACCTTC	CASSYLIRDTGSNYGYTF
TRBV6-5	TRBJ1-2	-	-	TGTGCCAGCAGCCTTGGGGGGCGCGCGGATGGCTACACCTTC	CASSLGGRADGYTF
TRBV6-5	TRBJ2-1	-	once	TGTGCCAGCACCTCTGGGGGGGGCTTGAATGAGCAGTTCTTC	CASTSGGGLNEQFF
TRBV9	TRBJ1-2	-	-	TGTGCCAGCAGCGTCGGGACACCATATGGCTACACCTTC	CASSVGTPYGYTF
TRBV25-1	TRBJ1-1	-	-	TGTGCCAGCACCACCTCTGGGGTCAGGGACACTGAAGCTTTCTTT	CASTTSGVRDTEAFF
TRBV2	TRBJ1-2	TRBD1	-	TGTGCCAGCAAGGGACAGGACCACTATGGCTACACCTTC	CASKGQDHYGYTF
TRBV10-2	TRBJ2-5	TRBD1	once	TGCGCCAGCCTACAGGGGGCTCAAGAGACCCAGTACTTC	CASLQGAQETQYF
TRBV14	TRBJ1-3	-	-	TGTGCCAGCAGCCCACCCGGAAACACCATATATTTT	CASSPPGNTIYF
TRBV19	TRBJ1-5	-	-	TGTGCCAGTAGTATGTCGGGACAAGGCAATCAGCCCCAGCATTTT	CASSMSGQGNQPQHF
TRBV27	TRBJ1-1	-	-	TGTGCCAGCAGTTTCGTCGACAGATTGAACACTGAAGCTTTCTTT	CASSFVDRLNTEAFF
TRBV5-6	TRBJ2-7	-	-	TGTGCCAGCAGCTTGGGGGCCCCGAACTACGAGCAGTACTTC	CASSLGAPNYEQYF
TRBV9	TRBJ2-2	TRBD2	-	TGTGCCAGCAGCGCCCGAGCGGGGGGGCGCACCGGGGAGCTGTTTTTT	CASSARAGGRTGELFF
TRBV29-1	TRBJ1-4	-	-	TGCAGCGTTGAACAGGGGTTAGGGGAAAAACTGTTTTTT	CSVEQGLGEKLFF
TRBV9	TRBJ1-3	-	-	TGTGCCAGCAGCGTAGACCGGGGGCCCTCTGGAAACACCATATATTTT	CASSVDRGPSGNTIYF
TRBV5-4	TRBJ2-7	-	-	TGTGCCAGCAGCTTTAGATCCGCGGGGGCCGAGCAGTACTTC	CASSFRSAGAEQYF
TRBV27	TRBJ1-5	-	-	TGTGCCAGCAGTTTATCGGGAGGGGTCAATCAGCCCCAGCATTTT	CASSLSGGVNQPQHF
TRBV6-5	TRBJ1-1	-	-	TGTGCCAGCAGTTCGCTGCCGGGGGGCACTGAAGCTTTCTTT	CASSSLPGGTEAFF
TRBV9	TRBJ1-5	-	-	TGTGCCAGCAGCGTAGGGGGATCGAGCAATCAGCCCCAGCATTTT	CASSVGGSSNQPQHF
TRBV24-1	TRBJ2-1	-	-	TGTGCCACCAGTGATTTAGTTTATACAGGGATCGATGAGCAGTTCTTC	CATSDLVYTGIDEQFF
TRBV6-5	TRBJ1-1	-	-	TGTGCCAGCAGCTGGACGGTGAACACTGAAGCTTTCTTT	CASSWTVNTEAFF
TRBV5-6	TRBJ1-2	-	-	TGTGCCAGCAGCATATCCGGGACCCCTGTTAGAGGCTACACCTTC	CASSISGTPVRGYTF
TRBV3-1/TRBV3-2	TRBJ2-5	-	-	TGTGCCAGCAGCCTTACGGACTGGGAAGAGACCCAGTACTTC	CASSLTDWEETQYF
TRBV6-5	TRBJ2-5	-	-	TGTGCCAGTGTCCGGGACGTCAGGTACCAAGAGACCCAGTACTTC	CASVRDVRYQETQYF
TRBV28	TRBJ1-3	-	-	TGTGCCAGCAGTTTAGAAGGACACCGAACCTCTGGAAACACCATATATTTT	CASSLEGHRTSGNTIYF
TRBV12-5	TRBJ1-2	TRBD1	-	TGTGCTAGTGGCCCCCTCGGACAGGGTGGAGATCGCTACACCTTC	CASGPLGQGGDRYTF
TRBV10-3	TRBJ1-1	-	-	TGTGCCATCGGCCGCGGGGGTGACACTGAAGCTTTCTTT	CAIGRGGDTEAFF
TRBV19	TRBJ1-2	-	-	TGTGCCAGTAGTCGAGACTATGGCTACACCTTC	CASSRDYGYTF
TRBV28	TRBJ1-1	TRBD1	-	TGTGCCAGCCCAGGAAATACTGCCGTACAGGGGAATTGGATGAACACTGAAGCTTTCTTT	CASPGNTAVQGNWMNTEAFF
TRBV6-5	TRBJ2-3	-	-	TGTGCCAGCAGTTACTCCGACAGGGGAGGGAAAGATACGCAGTATTTT	CASSYSDRGGKDTQYF
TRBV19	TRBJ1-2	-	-	TGTGCCAGTAGTGATCCTGGATACTATGGCTACACCTTC	CASSDPGYYGYTF
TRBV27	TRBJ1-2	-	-	TGTGCCAGCAGTTTGCACGGGCGGGATGGCTACACCTTC	CASSLHGRDGYTF
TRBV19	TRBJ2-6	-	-	TGTGCCAGTACCCCGACCTGGGAAAGGGTAGGAGCCAACGTCCTGACTTTC	CASTPTWERVGANVLTF
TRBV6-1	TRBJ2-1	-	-	TGTGCCAGCACCCAAGGCGGGGTCAATGAGCAGTTCTTC	CASTQGGVNEQFF
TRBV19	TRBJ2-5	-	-	TGTGCCAGTCGGAGGCAACCGCTTGGGGAGACCCAGTACTTC	CASRRQPLGETQYF
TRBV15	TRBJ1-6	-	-	TGTGCCACCAGCAGAGATAAGAAGTTGGCGGACACCCTAATCCTCCACTTT	CATSRDKKLADTLILHF
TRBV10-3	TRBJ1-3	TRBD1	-	TGTGCCATCCGGGACAGCAACTCTGGAAACACCATATATTTT	CAIRDSNSGNTIYF
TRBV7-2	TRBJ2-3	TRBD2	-	TGTGCCAGCAGCTTGTGGACTAGCGCAGATACGCAGTATTTT	CASSLWTSADTQYF
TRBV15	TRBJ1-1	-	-	TGTGCCACCAGCAGGGCCCGATTTAACACTGAAGCTTTCTTT	CATSRARFNTEAFF
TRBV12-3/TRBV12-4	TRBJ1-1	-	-	TGTGCCAGCAGCCCGTGGGGGGCGGTTGAAGCTTTCTTT	CASSPWGAVEAFF
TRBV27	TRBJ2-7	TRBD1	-	TGTGCCAGCAGTTTCCAGGGGGTCCTCTCCTACGAGCAGTACTTC	CASSFQGVLSYEQYF
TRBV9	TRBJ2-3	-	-	TGTGCCAGCAGCGTAGGGGGGGCCACATCTAGCACAGATACGCAGTATTTT	CASSVGGATSSTDTQYF
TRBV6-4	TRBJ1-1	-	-	TGTGCGAGGGGTACTGAAGCTTTCTTT	CARGTEAFF
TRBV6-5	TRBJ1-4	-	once	TGTGCCAGCGCGTCGTGGGGTGAAAAACTGTTTTTT	CASASWGEKLFF